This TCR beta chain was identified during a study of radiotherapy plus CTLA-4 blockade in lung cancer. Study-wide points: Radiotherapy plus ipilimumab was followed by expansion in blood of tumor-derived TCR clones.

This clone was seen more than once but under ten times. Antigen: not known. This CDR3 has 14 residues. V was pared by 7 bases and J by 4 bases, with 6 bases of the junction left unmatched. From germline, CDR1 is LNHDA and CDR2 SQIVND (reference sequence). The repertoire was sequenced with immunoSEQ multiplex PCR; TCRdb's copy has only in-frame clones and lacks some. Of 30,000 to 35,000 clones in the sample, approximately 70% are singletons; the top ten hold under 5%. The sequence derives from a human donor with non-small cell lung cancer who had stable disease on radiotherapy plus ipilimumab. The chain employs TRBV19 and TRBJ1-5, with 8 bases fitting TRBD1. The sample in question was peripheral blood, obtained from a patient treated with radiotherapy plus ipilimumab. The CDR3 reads CASTHRGMNQPQHF. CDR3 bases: TGTGCCAGTACCCACAGGGGGATGAATCAGCCCCAGCATTTT.